This TCR beta chain was retrieved from a study of blood T cell repertoires in COVID-19. The CDR3 is 15 amino acids. Germline V gene lookup returns CDR1 MDHEN and CDR2 SYDVKM. Trimming left V 3 bases short and J 1 base short, with 11 bases between. In the study's own analysis: Estimation of nucleated cell counts relied on the amplification of reference gene primers. Using immunoSEQ multiplex PCR, the repertoire was profiled, and TCRdb retains in-frame clones only, with some absent. D and trimming come from the DNA, and the V and J calls and clone size come from that table. The data show 300,000 to 450,000 clones, roughly 86% seen once. In its sample, this clone was seen a few times.

The material sequenced was peripheral blood. The source of this sequence is a human donor with acute or convalescent COVID-19. The donor label of this sample is uncertain. The chain has TRBV28 and TRBJ2-3, with D tentatively TRBD2 (5 bases). CDR3 in amino acids: CASSFRRSGTDTQYF. The CDR3 DNA reads TGTGCCAGCAGTTTTCGGAGGTCCGGCACAGATACGCAGTATTTT.